Listed below are T cell receptor beta chains from one sample, sequenced in a study of blood T cell repertoires in COVID-19. Measured with immunoSEQ multiplex PCR; TCRdb has only the in-frame clones, and not every one. There are 250,000 to 350,000 clones in the sample; 85% to 90% occur only once, and around 0.84% lies in the top ten. Sequences were obtained from peripheral blood. These receptors were collected from a man aged 25-45 years with acute or convalescent COVID-19. Both conserved end residues are part of each CDR3. The D gene is left open where the match is weak. Size values are once, few and many counts, or a class for expanded clones, and some rows have none.

.,TRBJ2-7,.,TRBV14,TGTGCCAGCAGCCATGGGACTGGGTCCTACGAGCAGTACTTC,CASSHGTGSYEQYF
once,TRBJ2-7,.,TRBV30,TGTGCCTGGAGTCAGGCAGGCTACGAGCAGTACTTC,CAWSQAGYEQYF
.,TRBJ1-4,.,TRBV7-9,TGTGCCAGCAGCTGGTTCGGGAATGAAAAACTGTTTTTT,CASSWFGNEKLFF
.,TRBJ1-2,TRBD1,TRBV28,TGTGCCAGCAGATCTACCGGGACAGGTAATGGCTACACCTTC,CASRSTGTGNGYTF
.,TRBJ2-5,.,TRBV25-1,TGTGCCAGCAGTGAGTGGGACACCCAAGAGACCCAGTACTTC,CASSEWDTQETQYF
.,TRBJ2-7,.,TRBV19,TGTGCCAGTAGTATAGATGTTTCGGTGGACGAGCAGTACTTC,CASSIDVSVDEQYF
.,TRBJ2-7,.,TRBV12-3/TRBV12-4,TGTGCCAGCAGCCCCCTTCTTCAGGGAAAGCAGTACTTC,CASSPLLQGKQYF
.,TRBJ1-5,.,TRBV28,TGTGCCAGCAGTTGGAGGGGACAGCCCCAGCATTTT,CASSWRGQPQHF
.,TRBJ1-4,.,TRBV27,TGTGCCAGCAGTTTGACCCGCAGGGAAAAACTGTTTTTT,CASSLTRREKLFF
.,TRBJ1-4,.,TRBV30,TGTGCCTGGAGCCCGCCGGGGACAAATGAAAAACTGTTTTTT,CAWSPPGTNEKLFF
.,TRBJ2-5,.,TRBV18,TGTGCCAGCTCACCAAGCCAGGGACAAACAGAGACCCAGTACTTC,CASSPSQGQTETQYF
.,TRBJ1-6,.,TRBV25-1,TGTGCCAGCAGTGATCCCCGAGAGGGTAGGGCACCCCTCCACTTT,CASSDPREGRAPLHF
.,TRBJ2-1,.,TRBV5-4,TGTGCCAGCAGCCAATCGGGCTCCTACAATGAGCAGTTCTTC,CASSQSGSYNEQFF
once,TRBJ1-2,TRBD1,TRBV6-5,TGTGCCAGCATCAAATCCCGGGACAGGGGGAATGGCTACACCTTC,CASIKSRDRGNGYTF
.,TRBJ1-5,TRBD1,TRBV2,TGTGCCAGCACAACCGGACAGGCCGGGAATCAGCCCCAGCATTTT,CASTTGQAGNQPQHF
.,TRBJ1-1,TRBD1,TRBV6-6,TGTGCCAGCAGCATCCCGGGACAGGGGTTATCTGAAGCTTTCTTT,CASSIPGQGLSEAFF
.,TRBJ2-7,TRBD2,TRBV5-4,TGTGCCAGCAGCCCAGGACTAGCGGGATCCTACGAGCAGTACTTC,CASSPGLAGSYEQYF
once,TRBJ1-1,.,TRBV30,TGTGCCTGGAGTGTACCGGGTGGGACTGAAGCTTTCTTT,CAWSVPGGTEAFF
.,TRBJ2-1,.,TRBV19,TGTGCCAGTAGCTATCAAGGACAGAGAACTGAGCAGTTCTTC,CASSYQGQRTEQFF
.,TRBJ2-7,.,TRBV28,TGTGCCAGCAGTTTTACCGAAGGGGGGCAGTACTTC,CASSFTEGGQYF
.,TRBJ2-7,.,TRBV6-5,TGTGCCAGCACCAGGACAGTCGAGCAGTACTTC,CASTRTVEQYF
.,TRBJ1-6,.,TRBV6-6,TGTGCCAGCAGTTACGGGGAAGGGGATTCACCCCTCCACTTT,CASSYGEGDSPLHF
.,TRBJ2-2,TRBD2,TRBV24-1,TGTGCCACCAGACCATCCGGGAGGACCGGGGAGCTGTTTTTT,CATRPSGRTGELFF
.,TRBJ2-7,.,TRBV27,TGTGCCAGCAGTTTAAAGTGGACAGTATCGTACGAGCAGTACTTC,CASSLKWTVSYEQYF
.,TRBJ1-3,.,TRBV6-5,TGTGCCAGCAGTTTTCTCACAGACCTCTCTGGAAACACCATATATTTT,CASSFLTDLSGNTIYF
.,TRBJ2-1,TRBD2,TRBV10-3,TGTGCCATCAGTCTGGCGGGAGGTGAGCAGTTCTTC,CAISLAGGEQFF
.,TRBJ1-4,TRBD1,TRBV28,TGTGCCAGCAGTACGCCCCCGGGGACAGGGGTCACCGCAACTAATGAAAAACTGTTTTTT,CASSTPPGTGVTATNEKLFF
.,TRBJ1-5,.,TRBV28,TGTGCCAGCAGTTTAACAGGGAAGCCCCAGCATTTT,CASSLTGKPQHF
once,TRBJ2-6,TRBD1,TRBV5-5,TGTGCCAGCAGCTTCGGGGACAGGGGTCCCAACGTCCTGACTTTC,CASSFGDRGPNVLTF
.,TRBJ1-3,.,TRBV5-5,TGTGCCAGCAGCTTGGGATTTCAAGGAGTTGGAAACACCATATATTTT,CASSLGFQGVGNTIYF
few,TRBJ2-7,TRBD2,TRBV5-1,TGCGCCAGCAGCTCCTTTGGGGCTAGCGGCGAGCAGTACTTC,CASSSFGASGEQYF
.,TRBJ2-3,TRBD2,TRBV29-1,TGCACCATAGAACGGGGGGGAAACGGCCCAAGGACAGATACGCAGTATTTT,CTIERGGNGPRTDTQYF
.,TRBJ2-1,.,TRBV30,TGTGCCTGGACCCGGACAGACTCACTCTCCTACAATGAGCAGTTCTTC,CAWTRTDSLSYNEQFF
.,TRBJ2-1,TRBD2,TRBV4-1,TGCGCCAGCAGCCAAGTCGGCGGGAGGGTACGAGTGGCCTACAATGAGCAGTTCTTC,CASSQVGGRVRVAYNEQFF
.,TRBJ1-4,.,TRBV6-5,TGTGCCAGCAGTTCAGGGGAACGGACTAATGAAAAACTGTTTTTT,CASSSGERTNEKLFF
.,TRBJ2-1,.,TRBV24-1,TGTGCCACCAGTGATTTAATGACAGCGTCCTACAATGAGCAGTTCTTC,CATSDLMTASYNEQFF
.,TRBJ2-1,TRBD2,TRBV5-4,TGTGCCAGCAGCACGGGAGGGCAGATCTCCTACAATGAGCAGTTCTTC,CASSTGGQISYNEQFF
.,TRBJ1-2,TRBD1,TRBV7-8,TGTGCCAGCAGCTTAGACCCGGACAGGGGTATTGGCTACACCTTC,CASSLDPDRGIGYTF
few,TRBJ2-2,.,TRBV11-1,TGTGCCAGCAGCTCCTCTTGGGGGGACACCGGGGAGCTGTTTTTT,CASSSSWGDTGELFF
.,TRBJ2-7,.,TRBV6-5,TGTGCCAGCAGTACAAGAGGGGGTGCGGACGAGCAGTACTTC,CASSTRGGADEQYF
.,TRBJ1-5,.,TRBV18,TGTGCCAGCTCCAATCTCGGGAATGATCAGCCCCAGCATTTT,CASSNLGNDQPQHF
.,TRBJ1-6,.,TRBV11-3,TGTGCCAGCAGCTTACCGACAGTGGCGCGTAATTCACCCCTCCACTTT,CASSLPTVARNSPLHF
.,TRBJ1-1,.,TRBV7-3,TGTGCCAGCAGCCAAGAGATGAACACTGAAGCTTTCTTT,CASSQEMNTEAFF
.,TRBJ1-1,.,TRBV12-3/TRBV12-4,TGTGCCAGCAGTCCGTGGGGGCCTGAAGCTTTCTTT,CASSPWGPEAFF
.,TRBJ1-4,TRBD1,TRBV19,TGTGCCAGTAGTATAGACGGCAGGGGGCTAGCTAATGAAAAACTGTTTTTT,CASSIDGRGLANEKLFF
.,TRBJ2-7,TRBD1,TRBV11-2,TGTGCCAGCAGCCGCGACAGGGACGAGCAGTACTTC,CASSRDRDEQYF
.,TRBJ2-1,.,TRBV5-5,TGTGCCAGCAGCTTCCCCAGGGATTACAATGAGCAGTTCTTC,CASSFPRDYNEQFF
.,TRBJ1-1,TRBD1,TRBV28,TGTGCCAGCAGTCCTGGGACAGGGAGTCGAGCTTTCTTT,CASSPGTGSRAFF
.,TRBJ2-1,TRBD2,TRBV10-2,TGCGCCAGCAGGAGGACTAGCGGAACCTACAATGAGCAGTTCTTC,CASRRTSGTYNEQFF
.,TRBJ1-6,.,TRBV3-1/TRBV3-2,TGTGCCAGCAGCCAAGACTCCCCGGTCACCTATAATTCACCCCTCCACTTT,CASSQDSPVTYNSPLHF
.,TRBJ2-7,TRBD2,TRBV18,TGTGCCAGCTCACGTTTGCGGGAGTCCGAACAGTACTTC,CASSRLRESEQYF
.,TRBJ1-1,.,TRBV3-1/TRBV3-2,TGTGCCAGCAGCCAGGCAGGGGTGAACACTGAAGCTTTCTTT,CASSQAGVNTEAFF
.,TRBJ2-2,TRBD2,TRBV19,TGTGCCAGTTTTGGGCCCGGACTAGCGGGAACACTATATAACACCGGGGAGCTGTTTTTT,CASFGPGLAGTLYNTGELFF
.,TRBJ1-4,.,TRBV28,TGTGCCAGCAGTTGGTGGGGGCCCCCCGTTATTCCAAAACTGTTTTTT,CASSWWGPPVIPKLFF
.,TRBJ1-2,TRBD1,TRBV5-4,TGTGCCAGCAGCTTGGCCACAGGGGGCGCGGAAGGCTACACCTTC,CASSLATGGAEGYTF
.,TRBJ2-3,.,TRBV28,TGTGCCAGCAGTTACCGGTCCTTTAAGTATTTT,CASSYRSFKYF
once,TRBJ1-1,.,TRBV3-1/TRBV3-2,TGTGCCAGCAGCCAAGATAGGCTGGCCGGAGGGGCTGAAGCTTTCTTT,CASSQDRLAGGAEAFF
.,TRBJ2-7,.,TRBV7-3,TGTGCCAGCAGCTTGTTCGGGAGTGCAGCCTACGAGCAGTACTTC,CASSLFGSAAYEQYF